Listed below are T cell receptor beta chains from one sample, sequenced in a study of T cell changes during pregnancy in multiple sclerosis. Sequencing was performed with immunoSEQ multiplex PCR; in TCRdb, only in-frame clones are kept and a portion is missing. The data contain fewer than 80,000 clones, 92% of them singletons. The input for sequencing was peripheral blood, taken in the third trimester of pregnancy. These receptor sequences come from a female donor in good health, enrolled as a control in a pregnancy study. The CDR3 runs from the conserved cysteine through the conserved F or W. A D gene is named only where the DNA matches it firmly. Only part of the rows carry a size: once, few, many, or a class if the clone is expanded.

>TRBV10-3|once|TRBD2|TRBJ2-7
CAILPVLAGIYEQYF
TGTGCCATCTTGCCAGTACTAGCGGGGATCTACGAGCAGTACTTC
>TRBV19|-|TRBD1|TRBJ2-7
CASSTDRPYEQYF
TGTGCCAGTAGTACGGACAGGCCCTACGAGCAGTACTTC
>TRBV18|-|TRBD2|TRBJ2-3
CASSHSAGVGTDTQYF
TGTGCCAGCTCACACTCAGCGGGAGTCGGGACAGATACGCAGTATTTT
>TRBV19|-|TRBD1|TRBJ2-7
CASTPGQGYSYEQYF
TGTGCCAGTACTCCGGGACAGGGCTACTCCTACGAGCAGTACTTC
>TRBV7-3|-|TRBD2|TRBJ2-3
CASSLTLAGRTDTQYF
TGTGCCAGCAGCTTAACTCTAGCGGGACGCACAGATACGCAGTATTTT
>TRBV21-1|-|-|TRBJ1-1
CASSSRDRGLAFF
TGTGCCAGCAGCTCCCGGGACAGGGGATTAGCTTTCTTT
>TRBV27|-|TRBD2|TRBJ2-1
CASRGLAGGPSLFF
TGTGCCAGCAGAGGGCTAGCGGGAGGGCCGTCTCTGTTCTTC
>TRBV4-1|-|-|TRBJ1-2
CASSQDQPGRSYGYTF
TGCGCCAGCAGCCAAGATCAACCGGGAAGAAGCTATGGCTACACCTTC
>TRBV6-5|-|-|TRBJ1-1
CASSYSRGGNTEAFF
TGTGCCAGCAGTTACTCGAGGGGAGGGAACACTGAAGCTTTCTTT
>TRBV13|-|TRBD2|TRBJ2-1
CASRKRTSGHYNEQFF
TGTGCCAGCAGAAAAAGGACTAGCGGCCACTACAATGAGCAGTTCTTC